This paragraph reports one T cell receptor beta chain. This clonotype has only one observation. What antigen it recognizes has not been identified. It has no much larger one-base neighbor in the sample; base qualities were not kept. Evidence from one read is weak. These data are taken from a study of identical twins (dated by TCRdb to 2016 to 2017). With regard to the full study: TCR alpha and beta repertoires from monozygotic twins, unrelated adults of various ages and cord blood were deep-sequenced to test whether fetal clonotypes persist. To rule out contamination, the twin experiments were replicated at different times with different library preparation protocols.

General findings and caveats noted by the study authors: Recombination models systematically underestimated out-of-frame TCR alpha sharing in monozygotic twins but agreed with sharing between unrelated individuals. In beta out-of-frame sequences, excess twin sharing was weaker, because having fewer shared sequences lowered the signal-to-noise ratio. Fewer insertions were carried by abundant cord blood beta clonotypes, a similar but weaker trend appeared in young adult naive repertoires, and no such trend appeared in memory repertoires. Out-of-frame TCR alpha sequences shared between twins showed an excess of low generation-probability sequences compared with coincidental sharing between unrelated individuals. Zero-insertion analyses could be partly confounded by invariant T cells such as MAIT and iNKT, though diverse VJ usage argued against such confounding for most clonotypes. Conclusions relied on cross-sectional statistical analysis, since the same donors could not be followed over many years.

Only healthy Caucasian donors were included. The twin cohort consisted of three pairs of female monozygotic twins, all aged roughly 18 to 30 years. Miltenyi CD45RO+ enrichment and human naive T-cell isolation kits were used to isolate memory (CD45RO+) and naive T cells from PBMC. The library was generated by 5' RACE. Sequencing instrument: Illumina HiSeq 2000. A universal primer binding site was added through template switching, and the final cDNA carried a unique molecular identifier so that TCR cDNA molecules could be counted accurately. Specific primers in the conserved constant-segment region were used to synthesize first-strand cDNA for TCR alpha and beta chains. Each cDNA library was double barcoded, with a SMART-Mk sample barcode plus Illumina barcodes, to control for contamination. TruSeq adapter sequences and Illumina sample barcodes were added in two successive PCR steps. The TCR alpha and beta cDNA libraries were sequenced on the Illumina HiSeq platform using custom primers. The paper's processing steps were these. Raw reads were processed with MiGEC to extract unique molecular identifiers, and MiXCR was used to determine CDR3 positions. For each individual, recombination models were inferred using an EM algorithm with the repgenHMM and IGoR tools. Shared clonotypes were analyzed with the tcR package in R, and sharing was normalized by the product of cloneset sizes. Out-of-frame nonproductive sequences were analyzed to study raw recombination free of thymic and clonal selection effects. TCRdb trimmed the raw reads at Q25, called clones with MiXCR and kept productive beta chains. Identical CDR3 proteins give one entry, which carries the most common genes and DNA. The authors' filters were not applied to this entry. This sample gives fewer than 350,000 distinct CDR3 sequences in total; 6.5% to 9.5% of them show up just once. 2.1% of the sample rests with the top ten.

These data were also reused for a study on yellow fever vaccine responses in identical twins. That second publication adds: The authors reported that the T cell response to vaccination in identical twins appeared partly convergent and partly personalized. Focusing on identical twins, the study followed the T cell clones that responded to the vaccine, and did so with precision.

Sequenced sample: memory (CD45RO+) T cells sorted from blood. The sample's cell subset or site label, in plain terms: CD45RO+ enriched T cells. The sequence was collected from a woman under 30 in good health.

The DNA is TGTGCCAGCAGTGACGGACACAATTACGAGCAGTACGTC. This translates into CASSDGHNYEQYV. Recombination connected TRBV6-1 to TRBJ2-7, with a tentative D gene TRBD1 over 5 matching bases. The germline V gene yields MNHNS for CDR1 and SASEGT for CDR2. The CDR3, cysteine through valine, is 13 amino acids long. The CDR3 DNA has 39 bases and is translated from base 1. Trimming removed 3 bases from V and 4 bases from J, leaving 10 bases between the germline ends.